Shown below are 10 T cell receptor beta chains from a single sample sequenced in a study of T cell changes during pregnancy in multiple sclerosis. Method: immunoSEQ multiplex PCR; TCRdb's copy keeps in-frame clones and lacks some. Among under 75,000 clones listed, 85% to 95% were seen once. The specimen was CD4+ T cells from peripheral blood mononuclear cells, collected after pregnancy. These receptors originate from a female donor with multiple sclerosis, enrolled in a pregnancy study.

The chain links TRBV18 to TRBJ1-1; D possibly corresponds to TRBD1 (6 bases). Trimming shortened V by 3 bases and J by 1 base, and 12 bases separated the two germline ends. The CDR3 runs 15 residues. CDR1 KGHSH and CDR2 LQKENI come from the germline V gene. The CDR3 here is CASSPRQVGNTEAFF. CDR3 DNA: TGTGCCAGCTCACCCCGACAGGTGGGGAACACTGAAGCTTTCTTT.

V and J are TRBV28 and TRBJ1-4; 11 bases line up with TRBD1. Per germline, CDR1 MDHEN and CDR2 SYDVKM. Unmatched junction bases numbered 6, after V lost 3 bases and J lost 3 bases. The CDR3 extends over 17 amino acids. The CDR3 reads CASSFGQGARANEKLFF. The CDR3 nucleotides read TGTGCCAGCAGTTTCGGACAGGGGGCTAGGGCTAATGAAAAACTGTTTTTT.

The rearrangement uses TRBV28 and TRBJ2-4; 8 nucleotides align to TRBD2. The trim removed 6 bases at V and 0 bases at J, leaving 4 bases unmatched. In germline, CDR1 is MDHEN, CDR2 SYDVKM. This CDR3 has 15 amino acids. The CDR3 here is CASSPGGAAKNIQYF. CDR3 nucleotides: TGTGCCAGCAGCCCGGGAGGGGCAGCCAAAAACATTCAGTACTTC.

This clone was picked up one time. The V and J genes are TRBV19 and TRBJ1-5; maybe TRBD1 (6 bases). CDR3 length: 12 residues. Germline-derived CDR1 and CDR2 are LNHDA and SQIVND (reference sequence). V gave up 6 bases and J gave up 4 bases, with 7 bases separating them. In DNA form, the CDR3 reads TGTGCCAGTAGACAGGGAAATCAGCCCCAGCATTTT. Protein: CASRQGNQPQHF.

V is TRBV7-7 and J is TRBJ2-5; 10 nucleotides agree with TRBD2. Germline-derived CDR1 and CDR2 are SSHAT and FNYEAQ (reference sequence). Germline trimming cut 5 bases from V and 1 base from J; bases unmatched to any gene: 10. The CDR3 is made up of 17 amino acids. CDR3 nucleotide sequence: TGTGCCAGCAGCCTAAGGGCTAGCGGGAGAGGCCAAGAGACCCAGTACTTC. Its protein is CASSLRASGRGQETQYF.

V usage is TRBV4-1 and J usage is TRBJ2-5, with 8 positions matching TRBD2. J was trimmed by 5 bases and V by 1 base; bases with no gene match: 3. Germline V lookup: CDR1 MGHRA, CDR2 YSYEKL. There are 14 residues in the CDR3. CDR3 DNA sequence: TGCGCCAGCAGCCAAGGTCGGGGGGGGGAGACCCAGTACTTC. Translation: CASSQGRGGETQYF.

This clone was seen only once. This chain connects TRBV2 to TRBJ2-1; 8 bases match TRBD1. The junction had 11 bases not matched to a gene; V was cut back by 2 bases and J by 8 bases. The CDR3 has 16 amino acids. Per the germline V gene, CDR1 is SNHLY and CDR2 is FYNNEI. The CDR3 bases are TGTGCCAGCAGTGAATTGTCGCCAGGGGGCAGGGATGAGCAGTTCTTC. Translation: CASSELSPGGRDEQFF.

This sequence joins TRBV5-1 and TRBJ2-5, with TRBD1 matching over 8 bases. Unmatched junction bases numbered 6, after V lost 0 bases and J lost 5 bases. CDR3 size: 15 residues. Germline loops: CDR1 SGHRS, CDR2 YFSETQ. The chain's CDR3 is CASSLAGGYTETQYF. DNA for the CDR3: TGCGCCAGCAGCTTGGCAGGGGGCTATACGGAGACCCAGTACTTC.

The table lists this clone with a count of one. The CDR3 loop reads CASSRGGTQYEQYF. CDR3 coding DNA: TGTGCCAGCAGTCGCGGGGGGACCCAGTACGAGCAGTACTTC. V gene TRBV6-5 combines with J gene TRBJ2-7, with 8 bases matching TRBD2. The CDR3 runs to 14 residues. Germline CDR1 is MNHEY and CDR2 is SVGAGI. J was trimmed by 4 bases and V by 5 bases; bases with no gene match: 7.

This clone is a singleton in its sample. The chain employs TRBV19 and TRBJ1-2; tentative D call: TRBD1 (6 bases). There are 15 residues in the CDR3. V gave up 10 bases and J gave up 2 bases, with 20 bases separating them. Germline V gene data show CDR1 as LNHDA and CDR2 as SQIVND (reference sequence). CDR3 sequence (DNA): TGTGCCACTGAAGACGGGAACAGGGAGAACTATGGCTACACCTTC. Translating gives CATEDGNRENYGYTF.